Below, 18 T cell receptor beta chains from the same sample are listed, as sequenced in a study of long-term antiretroviral therapy in people with HIV. Investigators performed immunoSEQ version v3.0 at survey level. Some clones are missing from TCRdb's copy, which holds only in-frame ones; the method was immunoSEQ multiplex PCR. Counted here are fewer than 30,000 clones, approximately 86% occurring once; the ten biggest clones make up 4% to 5.5%. The sample here was unsorted PBMCs, taken 2.7 years after starting antiretroviral therapy. The receptors were sampled from a man aged 35 to 55 with HIV.

The chain uses TRBV6-1 and TRBJ2-2; D tentatively reads TRBD1 or TRBD2 (5 bases each). With 6 bases removed from V and 6 bases from J, the gap between germline ends came to 8 bases. CDR3 length equals 12 residues. Germline CDR1 reads MNHNS; CDR2 reads SASEGT. This CDR3 reads CASRMGAGELFF. The CDR3 DNA sequence: TGTGCCAGCAGAATGGGGGCCGGGGAGCTGTTTTTT.

The chain is built from TRBV5-5 and TRBJ1-2, with D possibly matching TRBD1 (5 bases). The CDR3 runs 15 residues. Germline V gives CDR1 SGHKS, CDR2 YYEKEE (reference sequence). V was pared by 1 base and J by 3 bases, with 13 bases between. The CDR3 here is CASSLSGQGDYGYTF. The DNA of the CDR3 is TGTGCCAGCAGCTTGAGTGGTCAGGGTGACTATGGCTACACCTTC. Full variable domain (missing parts from reference TRBV5-5 and TRBJ1-2): DAGVTQSPTHLIKTRGQQVTLRCSPISGHKSVSWYQQVLGQGPQFIFQYYEKEERGRGNFPDRFSARQFPNYSSELNVNALLLGDSALYLCASSLSGQGDYGYTFGSGTRLTVV.

The chain is built from TRBV7-9 and TRBJ1-2; no clear D. The CDR3 covers 14 residues. CDR1 and CDR2 from the germline V gene are SEHNR and FQNEAQ (reference sequence). V shed 0 bases and J shed 3 bases, with 8 bases lying between them. The CDR3 here is CASSLAHRDYGYTF. DNA of the CDR3: TGTGCCAGCAGCTTAGCCCACAGAGACTATGGCTACACCTTC.

The chain uses TRBV28 and TRBJ1-5; TRBD1 matches at 8 bases. Germline assignment: CDR1 MDHEN and CDR2 SYDVKM. V lost 10 bases, J lost 7 bases, and 9 bases stayed unmatched. This CDR3 region has 13 residues. CDR3 sequence: CANSGGAGQPQHF. For the CDR3, the DNA is TGTGCCAACTCAGGGGGCGCGGGGCAGCCCCAGCATTTT.

V gene TRBV10-3 combines with J gene TRBJ2-5; TRBD1 is a possible D gene (5 bases). Germline V gene data show CDR1 as ENHRY and CDR2 as SYGVKD. V was pared by 0 bases and J by 3 bases, with 17 bases between. The CDR3 spans 17 residues. The CDR3 is CAISESVQGEWKETQYF. The CDR3 nucleotides are TGTGCCATCAGTGAGTCTGTCCAGGGCGAGTGGAAAGAGACCCAGTACTTC.

The chain has TRBV19 and TRBJ2-2, with D unclear. Between the trimmed V and J ends, which lost 3 bases and 2 bases, there was a span of 7 bases. This CDR3 contains 14 residues. Germline assignment: CDR1 LNHDA and CDR2 SQIVND (reference sequence). CDR3 protein: CASSIEYNTGELFF. CDR3 nucleotides: TGTGCCAGTAGTATCGAATATAACACCGGGGAGCTGTTTTTT.

The rearrangement links TRBV7-9 to TRBJ2-2; TRBD1 aligns across 10 bases. The CDR3 length is 16 residues. With V trimmed by 5 bases and J by 1 base, 4 bases remained unmatched. Germline V gene data show CDR1 as SEHNR and CDR2 as FQNEAQ (reference sequence). The CDR3 sequence: CASSRRTGGNTGELFF. The CDR3 nucleotides are TGTGCCAGCAGCCGCCGGACAGGGGGGAACACCGGGGAGCTGTTTTTT.

This clone is a singleton in its sample. This CDR3 is CASSPAGRLGGGYTF. CDR3 nucleotide sequence: TGTGCCAGCAGTCCCGCCGGGCGCCTTGGAGGTGGCTACACCTTC. The chain employs TRBV27 and TRBJ1-2; D remains ambiguous. The CDR3 covers 15 residues. Trimming removed 5 bases at V and 7 bases at J, with 20 bases between. The germline CDR1 and CDR2 sequences are MNHEY and SMNVEV (reference sequence).

The chain combines TRBV7-2 with TRBJ2-1; TRBD2 agrees at 8 bases. Germline trimming cut 5 bases from V and 3 bases from J; bases unmatched to any gene: 6. Germline assignment: CDR1 SGHTA and CDR2 FQGNSA. The CDR3 covers 15 residues. The CDR3 nucleotides read TGTGCCAGCAGCCTCTTGCGGGGGGACTACAATGAGCAGTTCTTC. Translation: CASSLLRGDYNEQFF.

The V gene is TRBV30, the J gene TRBJ2-2; D is tentatively TRBD1 or TRBD2 (5 bases each). Germline CDR1 is GTSNPN and CDR2 is SVGIG (reference sequence). With 1 base removed from V and 3 bases from J, the gap between germline ends came to 12 bases. This CDR3 has 15 residues. CDR3 bases: TGTGCCTGGAGTGATAAGGGGACCTACACCGGGGAGCTGTTTTTT. This gives the protein CAWSDKGTYTGELFF.

The chain has TRBV5-1 and TRBJ2-7; D gene uncertain. There are 12 residues in the CDR3. Germline CDR1 and CDR2: SGHRS and YFSETQ. Trimming stripped 0 bases from V and 3 bases from J, with 4 bases between. CDR3 residues: CASSLADYEQYF. CDR3 in DNA: TGCGCCAGCAGCTTGGCAGACTACGAGCAGTACTTC.

The genes are TRBV5-8 and TRBJ1-1, with D possibly TRBD1 on 5 matching bases. This CDR3 has 14 amino acids. Germline V lookup: CDR1 SGHTS, CDR2 YDEGEE. Trimming removed 4 bases at V and 4 bases at J, with 14 bases between. CDR3 in amino acids: CASSSGFGGTEAFF. CDR3 nucleotide sequence: TGTGCCAGCAGCAGCGGGTTTGGGGGCACTGAAGCTTTCTTT.

The chain has TRBV5-1 and TRBJ2-1; no clear D gene. Looked up from germline, CDR1 is SGHRS and CDR2 is YFSETQ. The CDR3 is 13 residues long. Trimming shortened V by 1 base and J by 2 bases, and 4 bases separated the two germline ends. CDR3 region: CASSLPTYNEQFF. The CDR3, as DNA: TGCGCCAGCAGCTTGCCTACCTACAATGAGCAGTTCTTC.

This rearrangement joins TRBV5-4 to TRBJ2-1; D is ambiguous. Germline V gives CDR1 SGHNT, CDR2 YYREEE (reference sequence). With 2 bases removed from V and 5 bases from J, the gap between germline ends came to 5 bases. There are 12 residues in the CDR3. The CDR3 DNA follows: TGTGCCAGCAGCTTAGATCACAATGAGCAGTTCTTC. Encoded protein: CASSLDHNEQFF.

The gene calls are TRBV10-3 and TRBJ2-7, with TRBD2 matching over 16 bases. V lost 8 bases to trimming and J lost 4 bases; unmatched junction nucleotides: 23. The CDR3 is made up of 21 amino acids. CDR1 and CDR2 from the germline V gene are ENHRY and SYGVKD. This CDR3 reads CAIAGTSGRVRSTEGVYEQYF. CDR3 sequence (DNA): TGTGCCATCGCAGGGACTAGCGGGAGGGTCCGGTCCACTGAGGGTGTATACGAGCAGTACTTC.

This rearrangement joins TRBV5-8 to TRBJ1-6; the match to TRBD1 covers 9 bases. The CDR3 is made up of 15 amino acids. With 4 bases clipped from V and 9 bases from J, the junction kept 8 bases outside the gene matches. Germline V CDR1 and CDR2: SGHTS, YDEGEE. The CDR3 loop is CASSATGGDFSPLHF. The CDR3 DNA follows: TGTGCCAGCAGCGCTACAGGGGGCGATTTTTCACCCCTCCACTTT.

V usage is TRBV4-2 and J usage is TRBJ2-7; perhaps TRBD1 as D (6 bases). Trimming removed 0 bases at V and 5 bases at J, with 14 bases between. The CDR3 sequence is 15 residues long. CDR1 LGHNA and CDR2 YNFKEQ come from the germline V gene. In nucleotides, the CDR3 is TGTGCCAGCAGCCAAGAAGGGGGTTCTTACAACGAGCAGTACTTC. This codes for CASSQEGGSYNEQYF.

This chain connects TRBV29-1 to TRBJ1-1, with D tentatively TRBD1 (5 bases). Trimming took 6 bases from V and 0 from J, leaving 14 bases between them. CDR1 and CDR2 from the germline V gene are SQVTM and ANQGSEA. The CDR3 runs 14 residues. CDR3 DNA sequence: TGCAGCGTCAACGGGGCCCACATGAACACTGAAGCTTTCTTT. This encodes CSVNGAHMNTEAFF. Complete variable domain (other parts from reference TRBV29-1 and TRBJ1-1): SAVISQKPSRDICQRGTSLTIQCQVDSQVTMMFWYRQQPGQSLTLIATANQGSEATYESGFVIDKFPISRPNLTFSTLTVSNMSPEDSSIYLCSVNGAHMNTEAFFGQGTRLTVV.